One and the same sample provided the 15 T cell receptor beta chains below, sequenced in a study of T cell repertoires in cytomegalovirus infection. Which antigens these TCRs recognize remains unknown. TCRdb independently ran MiXCR on the reads; one entry per CDR3 protein. The profile shows approximately 300,000 distinct CDR3 sequences, about 25% of them singletons. The sample was cultured PBMCs, taken from culture after CMV antigen stimulation. The receptors were sampled from a human donor in good health (CMV status not recorded). Some clones in this sample may be carry-over from other donors' samples.

This clonotype was recorded many times. The genes are TRBV19 and TRBJ2-7; 8 bases align to TRBD2. J was trimmed by 3 bases and V by 0 bases; bases with no gene match: 4. CDR1 LNHDA and CDR2 SQIVND come from the germline V gene (reference sequence). The CDR3 has 15 residues. The CDR3 DNA reads TGTGCCAGTAGTATAGAAGCGGGAGTGGGCTACGAGCAGTACTTC. Its translation is CASSIEAGVGYEQYF.

This clonotype was seen only a few times. The chain has TRBV15 and TRBJ2-1; D remains unclear. Trimming pared 0 bases from V and 5 bases from J, leaving 8 bases between. Per the germline V gene, CDR1 is LNHNV and CDR2 is YYDKDF (reference sequence). The CDR3 is 14 residues long. CDR3 in amino acids: CATSRDRADNEQFF. The CDR3 DNA is TGTGCCACCAGCAGAGATCGGGCGGACAATGAGCAGTTCTTC.

There are many counts of this clonotype. This chain links TRBV6-1 with TRBJ2-7, with 8 positions matching TRBD2. Germline loops: CDR1 MNHNS, CDR2 SASEGT. The CDR3 consists of 15 residues. With 5 bases clipped from V and 0 bases from J, the junction kept 6 bases outside the gene matches. The CDR3 loop is CASSPLSGSSYEQYV. CDR3 in DNA: TGTGCCAGCAGTCCCCTGAGCGGGAGCTCCTACGAGCAGTACGTC.

This clonotype was seen repeatedly, ten times or more. The chain is built from TRBV28 and TRBJ2-5; no definite D call. The CDR3 is made up of 18 amino acids. The V and J ends lost 2 bases and 5 bases respectively, with 24 bases between them. Germline loops: CDR1 MDHEN, CDR2 SYDVKM. The DNA for the CDR3 is TGTGCCAGCAGTTTAAGGGTCTTAGCAGCGTCTAATGGGGAGACCCAGTACTTC. Translated, it gives CASSLRVLAASNGETQYF.

V and J are TRBV15 and TRBJ2-1; 10 bases agree with TRBD2. The germline V gene encodes CDR1 LNHNV and CDR2 YYDKDF (reference sequence). Trimming removed 0 bases from V and 7 bases from J; junction bases left unmatched: 6. This CDR3 is 16 amino acids long. Here the CDR3 reads CATSRDWASGSNEQFF. The CDR3 DNA is TGTGCCACCAGCAGAGATTGGGCTAGCGGGAGTAATGAGCAGTTCTTC. The whole variable domain, filled in from reference TRBV15 and TRBJ2-1, reads DAMVIQNPRYQVTQFGKPVTLSCSQTLNHNVMYWYQQKSSQAPKLLFHYYDKDFNNEADTPDNFQSRRPNTSFCFLDIRSPGLGDTAMYLCATSRDWASGSNEQFFGPGTRLTVL.

This clonotype was seen only a few times. The chain couples TRBV4-3 to TRBJ2-1; TRBD2 agrees at 15 bases. Germline V lookup: CDR1 LGHNA, CDR2 YSLEER. The V and J ends lost 8 bases and 0 bases, in that order; junction bases with no gene match: 8. This CDR3 comprises 18 residues. The CDR3 reads CASRPGLAGGSSYNEQFF. The CDR3 nucleotides read TGCGCCAGCCGCCCGGGACTAGCGGGAGGCAGCTCCTACAATGAGCAGTTCTTC.

In this sample, this clonotype turned up many times. V usage is TRBV11-2 and J usage is TRBJ2-3; D call uncertain. The V and J ends lost 3 bases and 3 bases respectively, with 7 bases between them. Looked up from germline, CDR1 is SGHAT and CDR2 is FQNNGV. The CDR3 extends over 13 amino acids. CDR3 region: CASSFRRTDTQYF. The CDR3 bases are TGTGCCAGCAGCTTCCGTCGAACAGATACGCAGTATTTT.

The rearrangement links TRBV28 to TRBJ2-7; TRBD1 matches 7 bases. Per germline, CDR1 MDHEN and CDR2 SYDVKM. This CDR3 comprises 14 residues. J was trimmed by 2 bases and V by 5 bases; bases with no gene match: 6. The CDR3 reads CASSQGQEAYEQYV. CDR3 in DNA: TGTGCCAGCAGTCAAGGACAGGAAGCCTACGAGCAGTACGTC.

The genes are TRBV29-1 and TRBJ2-1; maybe TRBD2 (5 bases). The CDR3 extends over 14 amino acids. Deletions cut 4 bases from V and 7 bases from J, with 17 bases between. The germline CDR1 and CDR2 sequences are SQVTM and ANQGSEA. Here the CDR3 reads CSVVERPGRNEQFF. The DNA of the CDR3 is TGCAGCGTTGTCGAGAGGCCGGGAAGGAATGAGCAGTTCTTC.

The CDR3 nucleotides read TGCGCCAGCAGCCAAGACAGGACGGACAATGAGCAGTTCTTC. The encoded protein is CASSQDRTDNEQFF. This chain uses TRBV4-1 with TRBJ2-1; D gene uncertain. The V gene's germline CDR1 is MGHRA and CDR2 YSYEKL. Deletions cut 0 bases from V and 5 bases from J, with 8 bases between. The CDR3 consists of 14 residues.

Notes on this clonotype: This could be a read error, since a much larger clone is one nucleotide away. The J gene is TRBJ1-5, the V gene TRBV7-6; weak D call: TRBD1 (5 bases). The germline CDR1 and CDR2 sequences are SGHVS and FNYEAQ. Trimming pared 1 base from V and 5 bases from J, leaving 12 bases between. This CDR3 region has 15 residues. The CDR3 sequence: CASSLVGGRYQPQHF. The CDR3 region has the DNA TGTGCCAGCAGCTTAGTTGGGGGTCGGTATCAGCCCCAGCATTTT. The full variable domain, in which reference TRBV7-6 and TRBJ1-5 provide the parts outside the CDR3, is GAGVSQSPRYKVTKRGQDVALRCDPISGHVSLYWYRQALGQGPEFLTYFNYEAQQDKSGLPNDRFSAERPEGSISTLTIQRTEQRDSAMYRCASSLVGGRYQPQHFGDGTRLSIL.

This clonotype was counted only a few times. V usage is TRBV7-2 and J usage is TRBJ2-3; D uncertain. The CDR3 is 15 amino acids. Germline assignment: CDR1 SGHTA and CDR2 FQGNSA. Trimming removed 2 bases from V and 0 bases from J, with 9 bases in between. The CDR3 loop is CASSLFPSSTDTQYF. CDR3 bases: TGTGCCAGCAGCTTATTTCCTTCGAGCACAGATACGCAGTATTTT.

This clonotype came up many times. CDR3: CASSSPEGAGNEQFF. The CDR3 coding sequence is TGTGCCAGCAGCTCCCCGGAAGGAGCTGGGAATGAGCAGTTCTTC. This sequence joins TRBV7-8 and TRBJ2-1; D gene uncertain. CDR3 size: 15 residues. The germline V gene has CDR1 SGHVS and CDR2 FQNEAQ. V gave up 4 bases and J gave up 7 bases, with 17 bases separating them.

A few counts support this clonotype. The chain has TRBV7-2 and TRBJ1-1, with D tentatively TRBD1 (5 bases). Germline V gives CDR1 SGHTA, CDR2 FQGNSA. This CDR3 has 13 amino acids. V shed 5 bases and J shed 3 bases, with 10 bases lying between them. The CDR3 sequence is CASSQQADTEAFF. The CDR3 DNA follows: TGTGCCAGCAGCCAACAGGCTGACACTGAAGCTTTCTTT.

This clonotype was found a few times. V usage is TRBV28 and J usage is TRBJ1-1, with D perhaps matching TRBD1 (6 bases). The CDR3 loop spans 16 amino acids. Germline loops: CDR1 MDHEN, CDR2 SYDVKM. Trimming left V 2 bases short and J 1 base short, with 14 bases between. The CDR3 sequence is CASSLLQGTWNTEAFF. The CDR3 DNA reads TGTGCCAGCAGTTTACTGCAGGGGACGTGGAACACTGAAGCTTTCTTT.